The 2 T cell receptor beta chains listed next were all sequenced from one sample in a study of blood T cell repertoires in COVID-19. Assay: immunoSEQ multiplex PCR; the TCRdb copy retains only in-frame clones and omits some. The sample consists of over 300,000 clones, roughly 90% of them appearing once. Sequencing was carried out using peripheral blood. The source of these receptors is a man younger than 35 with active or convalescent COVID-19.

The CDR3 sequence: CAWSVVQGDQPQHF. CDR3 bases: TGTGCCTGGAGTGTGGTACAGGGTGATCAGCCCCAGCATTTT. The V gene is TRBV30, the J gene TRBJ1-5, with a tentative D call TRBD1 (6 bases). V was shortened by 0 bases and J by 5 bases, with 11 bases between the two germline ends. CDR3 size: 14 residues. CDR1 is GTSNPN and CDR2 is SVGIG in the germline V gene (reference sequence).

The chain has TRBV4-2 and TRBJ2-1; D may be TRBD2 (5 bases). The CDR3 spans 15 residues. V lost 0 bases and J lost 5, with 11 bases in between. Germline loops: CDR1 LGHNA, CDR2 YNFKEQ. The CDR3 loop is CASSQDSGAHNEQFF. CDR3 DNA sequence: TGTGCCAGCAGCCAAGACAGCGGCGCACACAATGAGCAGTTCTTC.